This T cell receptor beta chain emerged from a study of radiation and T cells in renal cell carcinoma. The time point was: baseline pretreatment blood. Stated treatment: 15 Gy SBRT to primary tumor, nephrectomy 4 weeks later. Germline CDR1 is MNHEY and CDR2 is SMNVEV (reference sequence). Trimming removed 2 bases at V and 0 bases at J, with 17 bases between. The CDR3 covers 18 residues. Clones were read by immunoSEQ multiplex PCR, and TCRdb kept only the in-frame ones, dropping some. The data hold about 49,000 clones, with roughly 80% observed a single time. The source is a woman aged 70 to 79 with renal cell carcinoma. The chain couples TRBV27 to TRBJ1-5; tentatively, D is TRBD1 (6 bases). This specimen consisted of blood, obtained from a patient whose treatment included radiotherapy and nephrectomy. As DNA, the CDR3 is TGTGCCAGCAGTTTACCGGGAGGCGGACAGTATAGCAATCAGCCCCAGCATTTT. Translating it yields CASSLPGGGQYSNQPQHF.